The T cell receptor (beta chain) described here comes from a study of identical twins. TCRdb called the 5' RACE reads again in MiXCR, with one record for every CDR3 protein. The table shows 550,000 to 800,000 distinct CDR3 sequences, with 7.1% occurring only once. This clonotype was recorded many times. Its antigen remains unidentified. General study results and limits: The presence of invariant MAIT and iNKT cells could partly confound analyses of zero-insertion sequences. In drawing conclusions, the study used cross-sectional statistical analysis and did not follow the same donors.

The CDR3 length is 14 residues. V was pared by 7 bases and J by 8 bases, with 14 bases of the junction left unmatched. Germline CDR1 reads SQVTM; CDR2 reads ANQGSEA. These records were also assigned to another study, of yellow fever vaccine responses in identical twins. That paper states: Twins showed a vaccine T cell response that reportedly seemed partly convergent, partly personalized.

The origin of this receptor is a woman in her late teens or twenties in good health. Sequenced input: PBMCs. The V call is TRBV29-1, the J call TRBJ2-1; 7 nucleotides match TRBD2. The CDR3 reads CSAKRGGTFDEQFF. CDR3 nucleotides: TGCAGCGCGAAGCGGGGTGGGACTTTCGATGAGCAGTTCTTC.